This T cell receptor (beta chain) originates from a study of T cell responses to AZD1222 COVID-19 vaccine. Clones were read by immunoSEQ multiplex PCR, and TCRdb kept only the in-frame ones, dropping some. This sample has 90,000 to 120,000 clones, with about 90% found just once. As for this clone: The antigen is undetermined.

Study-level results: Females made up more of the donors, who were largely white British, and clonal diversity may have come out too low.

This clonotype originated in an adult who received the AZD1222 COVID-19 vaccine. The sequencing used peripheral blood, collected 28 days after the second AZD1222 dose.

CDR3 sequence reads: CASRRRTSGRIGADTQYF. CDR3 DNA sequence: TGTGCCAGCAGGAGACGGACTAGCGGGAGAATAGGCGCAGATACGCAGTATTTT. V gene TRBV27 combines with J gene TRBJ2-3; TRBD2 agrees at 13 bases. The CDR3 consists of 18 residues. The V and J ends lost 6 bases and 4 bases, in that order; junction bases with no gene match: 13. CDR1 and CDR2 from the germline V gene are MNHEY and SMNVEV (reference sequence).